The clone carrying this T cell receptor beta chain was recorded only once. Its antigen is as yet unknown. The second PCR ran roughly 6 to 12 cycles with a sample-barcoded 5' primer and J-beta primers. MiXCR, run by TCRdb on the 5' RACE reads, gives a single entry per CDR3 protein. The repertoire holds roughly 1.4 million distinct CDR3 sequences, with approximately 59% as singletons. The data are from a study of blood T cells in healthy people across ages. Study-wide results and caveats: Donor CMV status was unknown, possibly confounding expanded clonotype changes. As age increased, TCR beta diversity per million T cells fell in a roughly linear fashion. Strong correlation existed between TCR beta diversity and naive T cell percentage.

Each sample gave at least 6.5 million isolated PBMCs. The CDR3 is 13 amino acids. Germline assignment: CDR1 LGHDT and CDR2 YNNKEL (reference sequence). Trimming stripped 0 bases from V and 6 bases from J, with 7 bases between. The chain recombines TRBV3-1 with TRBJ2-3; D remains ambiguous. Sequenced material: blood. This TCR derives from a man aged 18 to 29 in good health. The CDR3 protein is CASSQDLKDTQYF. The CDR3 nucleotides are TGTGCCAGCAGCCAAGATCTTAAGGATACGCAGTATTTT.